Each of the 12 T cell receptor beta chains below was sequenced from the same sample in a study of shared clonotypes between healthy human individuals. TCRdb's table, derived via immunoSEQ multiplex PCR, lists solely in-frame clones and lacks some. Of around 2.1 million clones in the sample, roughly 91% were seen once. Naive CD8 isolation took CD45RO-negative cells positively selected for CCR7 and excluded terminally differentiated effector memory CD45RA+ cells. Sequencing was performed on naive CD8+ T cells from PBMCs. The receptors were gathered from a man between 18 and 35 years old in good health. Some clones in this sample may be carry-over from other donors' samples.

This rearrangement joins TRBV25-1 to TRBJ1-5; D is ambiguous. Trimming shortened V by 5 bases and J by 4 bases, and 6 bases separated the two germline ends. This CDR3 is built from 12 residues. CDR1 is MGHDK, CDR2 SYGVNS, per germline. CDR3 region: CASSSLNQPQHF. The CDR3 region has the DNA TGTGCCAGCAGTTCGCTAAATCAGCCCCAGCATTTT.

The chain has TRBV6-5 and TRBJ2-1; TRBD2 aligns across 7 bases. This CDR3 region has 15 residues. Trimming cost V 8 bases and J 6 bases; bases outside gene matches: 13. Germline assignment: CDR1 MNHEY and CDR2 SVGAGI. This CDR3 is CASRHDQRDSNEQFF. The CDR3 DNA is TGTGCCAGCCGTCACGACCAGCGGGATAGCAATGAGCAGTTCTTC.

This chain joins TRBV29-1 and TRBJ2-3; D not certain. Germline V gene lookup returns CDR1 SQVTM and CDR2 ANQGSEA. This CDR3 spans 15 amino acids. Trimming removed 1 base from V and 0 bases from J, with 11 bases in between. CDR3 loop: CSVEVKSYSTDTQYF. CDR3 DNA sequence: TGCAGCGTTGAAGTGAAGTCATACAGCACAGATACGCAGTATTTT.

The chain uses TRBV27 and TRBJ2-7; 12 nucleotides agree with TRBD2. V shed 6 bases, J shed 6 bases, and the junction held 9 bases outside the gene matches. This CDR3 spans 15 amino acids. Germline V gene data show CDR1 as MNHEY and CDR2 as SMNVEV (reference sequence). DNA of the CDR3: TGTGCCAGCAGGCCACTAGCGGGAGGAGGGGGCGAGCAGTACTTC. Residues: CASRPLAGGGGEQYF.

Points on this clone: Different DNA sequences within this sample yield the same CDR3. The chain is built from TRBV28 and TRBJ1-5; D not resolved. Trimming left V 6 bases short and J 4 bases short, with 4 bases between. This CDR3 comprises 11 residues. Per germline, CDR1 MDHEN and CDR2 SYDVKM. CDR3 protein: CASSFNQPQHF. CDR3 sequence (DNA): TGTGCCAGCAGCTTTAATCAGCCCCAGCATTTT.

Of note for this clone: This specimen includes other DNA sequences encoding the same CDR3. This chain joins TRBV28 and TRBJ2-1; D remains ambiguous. V dropped 3 bases and J dropped 3 bases, with 9 bases sitting between them. The germline CDR1 and CDR2 sequences are MDHEN and SYDVKM. The CDR3 is made up of 14 amino acids. Here the CDR3 DNA reads TGTGCCAGCAGTTTGACTGGCCTCTACAATGAGCAGTTCTTC. It translates to CASSLTGLYNEQFF.

Worth noting for this clone: This sample also contains other DNA sequences that code for the same CDR3. The chain couples TRBV29-1 to TRBJ2-7; TRBD2 matches at 8 bases. V trimming: 2 bases; J trimming: 0 bases; junction bases outside the gene matches: 0. The CDR3 is made up of 13 amino acids. Germline CDR1 SQVTM, CDR2 ANQGSEA. CDR3: CSVETSGSYEQYF. Here the CDR3 DNA reads TGCAGCGTTGAAACTAGCGGCTCCTACGAGCAGTACTTC.

This chain links TRBV4-3 with TRBJ2-2; TRBD1 matches at 8 bases. Germline V gene lookup returns CDR1 LGHNA and CDR2 YSLEER. This CDR3 comprises 14 residues. V was pared by 3 bases and J by 7 bases, with 4 bases of the junction left unmatched. CDR3 nucleotides: TGCGCCAGCAGCCAGCGGACAGGGAACGGGGAGCTGTTTTTT. The encoded protein is CASSQRTGNGELFF.

The rearrangement joins TRBV9 to TRBJ2-5, with a weak D call TRBD1 (6 bases). The CDR3 is 14 residues long. Germline V gives CDR1 SGDLS, CDR2 YYNGEE. With 2 bases removed from V and 7 bases from J, the gap between germline ends came to 15 bases. The CDR3 region has the DNA TGTGCCAGCAGCGTGACAGGCAACCCCGGGACCCAGTACTTC. This encodes CASSVTGNPGTQYF.

This rearrangement joins TRBV30 to TRBJ1-1; D is ambiguous. Germline values: CDR1 GTSNPN, CDR2 SVGIG (reference sequence). Trimming left V 2 bases short and J 4 bases short, with 11 bases between. The CDR3 runs 13 residues. The CDR3 coding sequence is TGTGCCTGGAGTACCTCAGTGGCCACTGAAGCTTTCTTT. It encodes CAWSTSVATEAFF.

This clone was counted only a few times. The chain carries TRBV28 and TRBJ1-5; the D is unclear. This CDR3 has 13 amino acids. Germline lookup yields CDR1 MDHEN and CDR2 SYDVKM. The V gene lost 5 bases and the J gene lost 2 bases, with 7 bases spanning the gap. The CDR3 region has the DNA TGTGCCAGCAGTCCCCATGGCAATCAGCCCCAGCATTTT. Translating it yields CASSPHGNQPQHF.

The chain carries TRBV2 and TRBJ1-1, with D possibly matching TRBD1 (5 bases). Germline V gene sequence: CDR1 SNHLY, CDR2 FYNNEI. The length of the CDR3 is 13 residues. V dropped 10 bases and J dropped 3 bases, with 15 bases sitting between them. The CDR3 nucleotides read TGTGCCACCACAGGACCGACTGACACTGAAGCTTTCTTT. This encodes CATTGPTDTEAFF. The full variable domain, rest sourced from reference TRBV2 and TRBJ1-1, is EPEVTQTPSHQVTQMGQEVILRCVPISNHLYFYWYRQILGQKVEFLVSFYNNEISEKSEIFDDQFSVERPDGSNFTLKIRSTKLEDSAMYFCATTGPTDTEAFFGQGTRLTVV.